This is a list of T cell receptor beta chains from one sample in a study of T cells in Graves' hyperthyroidism and ophthalmopathy. One entry per CDR3 protein, called by TCRdb with MiXCR from the multiplex PCR reads. The sample holds more than 500,000 distinct CDR3 sequences; roughly 15% are singletons and the top ten take roughly 29%. Source material: blood. Receptor source: a woman between 25 and 40 years old with Graves' ophthalmopathy. CDR3s include the opening cysteine and the closing phenylalanine or tryptophan. The D gene is left open where the match is weak. Some rows mark clone size as missing; the rest say once, few, many or name a class of expanded clone.

>TRBJ2-7|TRBV20-1|few|NA
TGCAGTGCTAGGGTAGCAGGGGCAGGCGAGCAGTACTTC
CSARVAGAGEQYF
>TRBJ2-3|TRBV28|NA|TRBD2
TGTGCCAGCAGTTTTACGGGAGGGGTAGATACGCAGTATTTT
CASSFTGGVDTQYF
>TRBJ2-7|TRBV7-2|many|TRBD2
TGTGCCAGCGCCCTCGGGGGGTCCCACGAGCAGTACTTC
CASALGGSHEQYF
>TRBJ2-3|TRBV15|few|NA
TGTGCCACCAGCAGAGATTATCGTAACCGACCAAGGGGCACAGATACGCAGTATTTT
CATSRDYRNRPRGTDTQYF
>TRBJ1-1|TRBV12-3/TRBV12-4|few|TRBD1
TGTGCCAGCAGTCATATGGACAGGGGGAACACTGAAGCTTTCTTT
CASSHMDRGNTEAFF
>TRBJ2-1|TRBV5-5|NA|TRBD2
TGTGCCAGCAGCGCAGCGGGAGGGCTCTCCTACAATGAGCAGTTCTTC
CASSAAGGLSYNEQFF
>TRBJ2-3|TRBV20-1|many|TRBD1
TGCAGTGCTAGAAAACAGGGGAGAGCAGATACGCAGTATTTT
CSARKQGRADTQYF
>TRBJ1-1|TRBV28|many|TRBD1
TGTGCCAGCCCGAGGTCCGGGACAGAAAACACTGAAGCTTTCTTT
CASPRSGTENTEAFF
>TRBJ2-7|TRBV28|many|NA
TGTGCCAGCGTCTTACGGCGGGAATCCACCTACGAGCAGTACTTC
CASVLRRESTYEQYF
>TRBJ2-7|TRBV6-1|few|TRBD2
TGTGCCAGCACCAAAGCGGGAGGGCCGTACGAGCAGTACTTC
CASTKAGGPYEQYF
>TRBJ1-1|TRBV2|many|NA
TGTGCCGCAGCAAGGGAACAGGACGCTGAAGCTTTCTTT
CAAAREQDAEAFF
>TRBJ2-5|TRBV30|NA|NA
TGTGCCTGGAGCACAGGCCTGGGGACCCAGTACTTC
CAWSTGLGTQYF
>TRBJ2-3|TRBV7-2|many|TRBD2
TGTGCCAGCAGCTTCTTCCTAGCGGGAGGCTCCTATAGCACAGATACGCAGTATTTT
CASSFFLAGGSYSTDTQYF
>TRBJ2-7|TRBV7-2|many|NA
TGTGCCAGCAGCCCCGTACCGGGCCCCTCGCGCGAGCAGTACTTC
CASSPVPGPSREQYF
>TRBJ2-1|TRBV5-1|many|TRBD2
TGCGCCAGCAGCTTGTTGAGCGGGAGGATTAATGAGCAGTTCTTC
CASSLLSGRINEQFF
>TRBJ2-1|TRBV10-1|few|TRBD2
TGCGCCAGCAGTGACCAGCGGGAGCCCAATGAGCAGTTCTTC
CASSDQREPNEQFF
>TRBJ1-3|TRBV7-9|few|NA
TGTGCCAGCAGACAGACGGAGGGAAACACCATATATTTT
CASRQTEGNTIYF
>TRBJ2-1|TRBV28|NA|TRBD1
TGTGCCAGCAGTGCCGGACAGGAGTACAATGAGCAGTTCTTC
CASSAGQEYNEQFF
>TRBJ1-1|TRBV5-6|few|NA
TGTGCCAGCAGCTTGTACAGAACGGAAGCTTTCTTT
CASSLYRTEAFF
>TRBJ2-5|TRBV19|few|NA
TGTGCCAGTAACCGGGAGCCTCAAGAGACCCAGTACTTC
CASNREPQETQYF
>TRBJ2-1|TRBV5-1|few|TRBD2
TGCGCCAGCAGCTTGAGACTAGCTAATGAGCAGTTCTTC
CASSLRLANEQFF
>TRBJ1-2|TRBV27|NA|NA
TGTGCCAGCAGTACTCAGGGATTCTATGGCTACACCTTC
CASSTQGFYGYTF
>TRBJ2-5|TRBV12-3/TRBV12-4|many|TRBD2
TGTGCCAGCAGTTTACAGCGGGAGAAAGAGACCCAGTACTTC
CASSLQREKETQYF
>TRBJ1-1|TRBV6-2/TRBV6-3|few|NA
TGTGCCAGCACCCCCACAAGGATGAGAATCGCTGAAGCTTTCTTT
CASTPTRMRIAEAFF
>TRBJ2-3|TRBV7-3|NA|TRBD2
TGTGCCAGCTCGACCGGGGGGTCGCAGTATTTT
CASSTGGSQYF
>TRBJ2-3|TRBV7-8|many|TRBD2
TGTGCCAGCAGCCCAGGCGTACTAGCGGGATGGAAAACAGATACGCAGTATTTT
CASSPGVLAGWKTDTQYF
>TRBJ2-5|TRBV28|many|TRBD1
TGTGCCAGCAGTTTGGTCACAGGGGTGCGGACCCAGTACTTC
CASSLVTGVRTQYF
>TRBJ2-1|TRBV19|few|NA
TGTGCCAGTAGTATAGTTGCTGCGGGGTCCTACAATGAGCAGTTCTTC
CASSIVAAGSYNEQFF
>TRBJ2-1|TRBV24-1|few|TRBD2
TGTGCCACCAGTGATGCGATCCTAGGGACTAGCGGCGACAATGAGCAGTTCTTC
CATSDAILGTSGDNEQFF
>TRBJ1-4|TRBV7-9|few|NA
TGTGCCAGCAGCTCATCAACCTGGGGGGGCAATGAAAAACTGTTTTTT
CASSSSTWGGNEKLFF
>TRBJ2-5|TRBV14|NA|NA
TGTGCCAGCAGCCAAGGTCCCTTCCCGGGACGGCGAGACTTC
CASSQGPFPGRRDF
>TRBJ1-6|TRBV7-2|few|NA
TGTGCCAGCAGCTTAGTCGTCGGGGTACAAGATTCACCCCTCCACTTT
CASSLVVGVQDSPLHF
>TRBJ2-1|TRBV7-8|many|TRBD2
TGTGCCAGCAGACCTTATAGCGGGAGGTACAATGAGCAGTTCTTC
CASRPYSGRYNEQFF
>TRBJ1-1|TRBV5-1|many|TRBD1
TGCGCCAGCAGCTCGGGCCAGGGGGCTCGGAACACTGAAGCTTTCTTT
CASSSGQGARNTEAFF
>TRBJ1-1|TRBV5-1|many|NA
TGCGCCAGCAGCCATTGGGGGGCAGGCACTGAAGCTTTCTTT
CASSHWGAGTEAFF
>TRBJ2-7|TRBV27|few|NA
TGTGCCAGCAGTTGGGGGGGGACAGGCGACTACGAGCAGTACTTC
CASSWGGTGDYEQYF
>TRBJ2-2|TRBV4-3|NA|NA
TGCGCCACCAGCGGGCGGATGCTTGCGGGGGAGCTGTTTTTT
CATSGRMLAGELFF
>TRBJ1-2|TRBV6-4|NA|TRBD1
TGTGCCAGCAGTGATTCCCATTCAGGGGGCTATGGCTACACCTTC
CASSDSHSGGYGYTF
>TRBJ2-4|TRBV20-1|many|TRBD2
TGCAGTGCTGACGCCGGGACTAGTAACATTCAGTACTTC
CSADAGTSNIQYF
>TRBJ2-7|TRBV2|few|NA
TGTGCCACCCAGGACGATTCCTACGAGCAGTACTTC
CATQDDSYEQYF
>TRBJ2-1|TRBV6-1|many|NA
TGTGCCAGCAGTAGTCTGGGGGTGGACTCCTACAATGAGCAGTTCTTC
CASSSLGVDSYNEQFF
>TRBJ2-5|TRBV30|many|NA
TGTGCCTGGAGTGAAGTGTTCCGGGGGCAGAAAGAGACCCAGTACTTC
CAWSEVFRGQKETQYF
>TRBJ1-1|TRBV12-3/TRBV12-4|many|NA
TGTGCCAGCAGCCCCGGTAGCATGAACACTGAAGCTTTCTTT
CASSPGSMNTEAFF
>TRBJ2-7|TRBV5-1|many|TRBD1
TGCGCCAGCAGCGTAGACAGGGGGTCCTACGAGCAGTACTTC
CASSVDRGSYEQYF
>TRBJ1-1|TRBV12-3/TRBV12-4|many|NA
TGTGCCAGCAGTCCGAGGGTTCATGTGGCTTTCTTT
CASSPRVHVAFF
>TRBJ2-3|TRBV9|many|TRBD1
TGTGCCAGCAGCGTAGTGGGACAGGGGACAGATACGCAGTATTTT
CASSVVGQGTDTQYF
>TRBJ2-3|TRBV10-3|few|TRBD2
TGTGCCATCAGTGGGGGGGGTTTAAATACGCAGTATTTT
CAISGGGLNTQYF
>TRBJ2-3|TRBV7-6|many|NA
TGTGCCAGCAGCCTGGTGGGATTGTCCACAGATACGCAGTATTTT
CASSLVGLSTDTQYF
>TRBJ1-2|TRBV20-1|many|NA
TGCAGTGCTTCCACAGGGACGGAATGGGACGGCTACACCTTC
CSASTGTEWDGYTF
>TRBJ1-2|TRBV18|many|NA
TGTGCCAGCTCACCACCACCTCCTCGGGTCTGGGATGGCTACACCTTC
CASSPPPPRVWDGYTF